Here is one T cell receptor beta chain with its context. This specimen belongs to a study of blood T cell repertoires in COVID-19. Study details: PBMCs, B-cell-depleted T cells, or T cells were the source of the cDNA or gDNA that made up the material.

Profiled with immunoSEQ multiplex PCR; TCRdb holds only in-frame clones, not every one. The sample comprises 250,000 to 350,000 clones, more than 85% of which are singletons, and roughly 2.3% rests with the top ten. Germline CDR1 and CDR2: LNHNV and YYDKDF (reference sequence). The CDR3 has 15 residues. V dropped 0 bases and J dropped 3 bases, with 10 bases sitting between them. The source material was peripheral blood. This clonotype was obtained from a woman aged 25 to 39 with COVID-19, enrolled during active disease. The chain joins TRBV15 to TRBJ2-3; D gene ambiguous. The CDR3 nucleotides are TGTGCCACCAGCAGAGATCAAGCAGGAACAGATACGCAGTATTTT. Amino acids: CATSRDQAGTDTQYF.